The present T cell receptor beta chain was sequenced within a study of regulatory T cells in long-lasting Graves disease. The study, taken as a whole, reports: Newly diagnosed patients shared around 910 public clonotypes; persistent patients shared around 2,500.

Regarding time point: persistent/refractory GD, antithyroid drugs over 5 years with positive TRAb. With RNA extracted from PBMCs as input, the TCR library was made. All patients originated from an endocrinology department located in Xi'an, China. Relying on iRepertoire HTBI primers and Arm-PCR of CDR3 regions, the team built TCR beta libraries. TCRdb passed the multiplex PCR reads through MiXCR, listing each CDR3 protein once. The sample records about 470,000 distinct CDR3 sequences, under 25% being singletons. Only a few counts were recorded for this clonotype. The antigen is unknown. The CDR3 contains 18 residues. V lost 3 bases and J lost 4; bases outside the gene matches: 14.

The sequenced sample was peripheral blood mononuclear cells (PBMCs), obtained when the disease was refractory, from a patient treated with antithyroid drugs. This TCR was recovered from a female donor with Graves disease. This chain links TRBV12-3 or TRBV12-4 with TRBJ2-1; 8 nucleotides align to TRBD2. CDR3 sequence (DNA): TGTGCCAGCAGTTTGGTAAGGGGAGGGAGCGGGGGATACAATGAGCAGTTCTTC. Protein: CASSLVRGGSGGYNEQFF.